Each of the 14 T cell receptor beta chains below was sequenced from the same sample in a study of cytomegalovirus exposure and HLA in healthy donors. The PCR contained 60 Vbeta and 13 Jbeta primers. Assay: immunoSEQ multiplex PCR; the TCRdb copy retains only in-frame clones and omits some. The table lists fewer than 110,000 clones, approximately 75% of them singletons, with 1.5% to 2% in the top ten. The sequencing input was PBMCs. These receptors were taken from a woman in her thirties or forties in good health and CMV-seronegative.

The chain joins TRBV7-9 to TRBJ2-2; TRBD1 matches 10 bases. The CDR3 is 18 residues long. Looked up from germline, CDR1 is SEHNR and CDR2 is FQNEAQ (reference sequence). V dropped 5 bases and J dropped 2; count of bases not matched to a gene: 11. CDR3 DNA: TGTGCCAGCAGCCTTACCTCCTGGGACAGGGGCAACACCGGGGAGCTGTTTTTT. Encoded protein: CASSLTSWDRGNTGELFF.

This clone showed up just once. The genes are TRBV7-2 and TRBJ2-7; tentatively, D is TRBD1 (6 bases). V lost 5 bases, J lost 4 bases, and 15 bases lay in between. CDR1 and CDR2 (germline): SGHTA, FQGNSA. The CDR3 consists of 14 residues. The CDR3: CASSRNRDGYEQYF. For the CDR3, the DNA is TGTGCCAGCAGCCGAAACAGGGATGGTTACGAGCAGTACTTC.

This clone was picked up one time. The genes are TRBV4-2 and TRBJ2-2; TRBD2 agrees at 14 bases. Germline V lookup: CDR1 LGHNA, CDR2 YNFKEQ. V shed 1 base, J shed 5 bases, and the junction held 6 bases outside the gene matches. CDR3 length: 18 amino acids. This CDR3 reads CASSQGLAGGPWTGELFF. In DNA, the CDR3 is TGTGCCAGCAGCCAAGGACTAGCGGGGGGGCCCTGGACCGGGGAGCTGTTTTTT.

This rearrangement joins TRBV18 to TRBJ2-2; D remains unclear. V lost 1 base to trimming and J lost 6 bases, with 9 bases between them. Germline V gives CDR1 KGHSH, CDR2 LQKENI. The CDR3 is 14 residues long. The CDR3 loop reads CASSPLLKSGELFF. In nucleotides, the CDR3 is TGTGCCAGCTCACCACTACTTAAGTCCGGGGAGCTGTTTTTT.

V is TRBV27 and J is TRBJ2-1, with TRBD2 identical over 11 bases. Germline values: CDR1 MNHEY, CDR2 SMNVEV (reference sequence). Trimming took 5 bases from V and 4 from J; bases not matched to a gene: 4. The CDR3 extends over 15 amino acids. CDR3 DNA: TGTGCCAGCAGTCTAGCGGGGGGAGTTTACAATGAGCAGTTCTTC. Its translation: CASSLAGGVYNEQFF.

This sequence joins TRBV7-9 and TRBJ2-7; 7 bases match TRBD2. CDR1 and CDR2 (germline): SEHNR, FQNEAQ (reference sequence). This CDR3 comprises 15 residues. Trimming took 7 bases from V and 4 from J; bases not matched to a gene: 13. The CDR3 is CASIPSGGGPYEQYF. In DNA form, the CDR3 reads TGTGCCAGCATCCCCAGTGGGGGGGGACCGTACGAGCAGTACTTC.

This clone was recorded once. The chain has TRBV5-6 and TRBJ2-5; TRBD2 agrees at 11 bases. Germline V lookup: CDR1 SGHDT, CDR2 YYEEEE. The CDR3 covers 16 residues. Trimming removed 3 bases from V and 1 base from J; junction bases left unmatched: 5. CDR3 DNA sequence: TGTGCCAGCAGCTCCTTACTAGCGGGGGTCCAAGAGACCCAGTACTTC. Translating gives CASSSLLAGVQETQYF.

This chain connects TRBV18 to TRBJ2-3; TRBD1 agrees at 7 bases. CDR1 and CDR2 (germline): KGHSH, LQKENI. V lost 4 bases and J lost 4; bases outside the gene matches: 8. This CDR3 has 15 amino acids. CDR3 in amino acids: CASSQNLQGADTQYF. CDR3 nucleotides: TGTGCCAGCTCACAGAACCTTCAGGGGGCAGATACGCAGTATTTT.

This chain connects TRBV20-1 to TRBJ1-1; possible D gene TRBD1, 5 bases. This CDR3 is 11 amino acids long. Looked up from germline, CDR1 is DFQATT and CDR2 is SNEGSKA (reference sequence). V was trimmed by 5 bases and J by 6 bases, leaving 10 bases between them. CDR3 amino acids: CSARGDSEAFF. The CDR3 DNA follows: TGCAGTGCTCGGGGGGACTCTGAAGCTTTCTTT.

The CDR3 sequence is CASSQAGGRYEAFF. The CDR3 DNA reads as TGCGCCAGCAGCCAGGCCGGGGGGCGATATGAAGCTTTCTTT. The genes are TRBV4-1 and TRBJ1-1; D possibly corresponds to TRBD1 (6 bases). Germline lookup yields CDR1 MGHRA and CDR2 YSYEKL. V was pared by 3 bases and J by 7 bases, with 15 bases between. This CDR3 contains 14 residues.

V is TRBV25-1 and J is TRBJ1-4, with a possible D match to TRBD1 (5 bases). With 5 bases removed from V and 0 bases from J, the gap between germline ends came to 7 bases. The CDR3 has 14 amino acids. The germline V gene encodes CDR1 MGHDK and CDR2 SYGVNS. The CDR3 DNA reads as TGTGCCAGCAGTAAGACAGCAACTAATGAAAAACTGTTTTTT. It translates to CASSKTATNEKLFF.

V gene TRBV6-1 combines with J gene TRBJ1-1; 9 nucleotides align to TRBD1. The J segment lost 5 bases and the V segment lost 5 bases, leaving 3 bases of the junction unmatched. Germline V CDR1 and CDR2: MNHNS, SASEGT. The CDR3 runs to 13 residues. In DNA form, the CDR3 reads TGTGCCAGCAGTTGGACAGGGGAGACTGAAGCTTTCTTT. Encoded protein: CASSWTGETEAFF.

This clone was seen only a few times. The genes are TRBV4-2 and TRBJ2-7; a weak D match, TRBD2 (5 bases). CDR1 LGHNA and CDR2 YNFKEQ come from the germline V gene. Deletions cut 1 base from V and 3 bases from J, with 13 bases between. The CDR3 is 15 residues long. This chain's CDR3 is CASSQASIDYYEQYF. DNA of the CDR3: TGTGCCAGCAGCCAAGCCTCCATCGACTACTACGAGCAGTACTTC.

The rearrangement joins TRBV7-3 to TRBJ1-1, with D possibly being TRBD1 (5 bases). This CDR3 has 14 amino acids. Per germline, CDR1 SGHTA and CDR2 FQGTGA. V lost 7 bases to trimming and J lost 0 bases, with 12 bases between them. In DNA form, the CDR3 reads TGTGCCAGCAACGGGACTGGGATGAACACTGAAGCTTTCTTT. It translates to CASNGTGMNTEAFF.